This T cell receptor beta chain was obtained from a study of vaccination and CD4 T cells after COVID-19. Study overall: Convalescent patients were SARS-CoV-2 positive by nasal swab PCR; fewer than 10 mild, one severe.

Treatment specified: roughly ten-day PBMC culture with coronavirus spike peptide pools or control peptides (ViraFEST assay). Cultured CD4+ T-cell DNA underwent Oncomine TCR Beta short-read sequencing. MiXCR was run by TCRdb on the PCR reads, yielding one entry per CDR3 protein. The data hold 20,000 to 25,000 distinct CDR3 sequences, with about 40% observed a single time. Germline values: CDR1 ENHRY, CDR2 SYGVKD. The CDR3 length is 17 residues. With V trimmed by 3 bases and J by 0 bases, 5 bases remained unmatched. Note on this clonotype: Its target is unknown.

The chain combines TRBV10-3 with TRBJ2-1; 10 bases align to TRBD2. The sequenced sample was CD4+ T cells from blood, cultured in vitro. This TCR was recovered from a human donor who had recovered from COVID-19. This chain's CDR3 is CAISDTSGRASYNEQFF. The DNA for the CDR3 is TGTGCCATCAGTGATACCAGCGGGAGGGCCTCCTACAATGAGCAGTTCTTC.